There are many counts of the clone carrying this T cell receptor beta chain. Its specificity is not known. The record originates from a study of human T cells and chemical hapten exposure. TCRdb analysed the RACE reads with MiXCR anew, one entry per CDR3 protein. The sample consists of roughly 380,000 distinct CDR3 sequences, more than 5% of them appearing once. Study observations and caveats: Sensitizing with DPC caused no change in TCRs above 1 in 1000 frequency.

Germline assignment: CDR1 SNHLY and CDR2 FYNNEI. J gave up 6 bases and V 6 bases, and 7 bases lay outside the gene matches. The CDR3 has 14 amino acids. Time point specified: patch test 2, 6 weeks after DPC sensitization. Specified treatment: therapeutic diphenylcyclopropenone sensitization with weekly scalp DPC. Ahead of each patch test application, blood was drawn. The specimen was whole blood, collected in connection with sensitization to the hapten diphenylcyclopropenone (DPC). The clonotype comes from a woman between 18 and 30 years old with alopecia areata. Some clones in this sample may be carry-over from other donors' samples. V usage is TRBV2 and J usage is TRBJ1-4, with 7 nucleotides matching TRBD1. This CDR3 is CASRRQGMDEKLFF. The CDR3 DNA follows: TGTGCCAGCAGACGACAGGGAATGGATGAAAAACTGTTTTTT.